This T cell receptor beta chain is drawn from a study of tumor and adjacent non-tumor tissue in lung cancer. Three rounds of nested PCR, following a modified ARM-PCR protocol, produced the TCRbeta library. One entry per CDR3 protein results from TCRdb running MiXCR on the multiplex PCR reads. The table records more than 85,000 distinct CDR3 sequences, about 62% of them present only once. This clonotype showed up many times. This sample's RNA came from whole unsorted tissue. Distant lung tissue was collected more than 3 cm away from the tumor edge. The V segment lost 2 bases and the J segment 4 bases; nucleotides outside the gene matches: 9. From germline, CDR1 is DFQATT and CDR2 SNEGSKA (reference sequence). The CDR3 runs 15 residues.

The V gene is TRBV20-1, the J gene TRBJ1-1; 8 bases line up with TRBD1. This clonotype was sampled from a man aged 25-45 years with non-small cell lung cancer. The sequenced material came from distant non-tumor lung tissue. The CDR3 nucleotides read TGCAGTGCTAGAAGACAGGGGTCAGCAGGCACTGAAGCTTTCTTT. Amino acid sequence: CSARRQGSAGTEAFF.